This TCR beta chain was identified in a study of breast tumors, draining lymph nodes, adjacent tissues. This clonotype was counted many times. The ends lost 5 bases at V and 4 bases at J; junction bases unmatched: 5. This CDR3 is built from 15 residues. Germline V gene data show CDR1 as SGHAT and CDR2 as FQNNGV. A single record per CDR3 protein comes from TCRdb applying MiXCR to the multiplex PCR reads. The sample contains approximately 52,000 distinct CDR3 sequences, around 45% of which appear only once. This clonotype was obtained from a female donor with breast cancer. Some clones in this sample may be carry-over from other donors' samples. Material for sequencing was breast tumor tissue. The chain couples TRBV11-2 to TRBJ2-1, with 10 bases fitting TRBD2. This chain's CDR3 is CASSRTSGKYNEQFF. The CDR3 DNA sequence: TGTGCCAGCAGCCGGACTAGCGGAAAGTACAATGAGCAGTTCTTC.